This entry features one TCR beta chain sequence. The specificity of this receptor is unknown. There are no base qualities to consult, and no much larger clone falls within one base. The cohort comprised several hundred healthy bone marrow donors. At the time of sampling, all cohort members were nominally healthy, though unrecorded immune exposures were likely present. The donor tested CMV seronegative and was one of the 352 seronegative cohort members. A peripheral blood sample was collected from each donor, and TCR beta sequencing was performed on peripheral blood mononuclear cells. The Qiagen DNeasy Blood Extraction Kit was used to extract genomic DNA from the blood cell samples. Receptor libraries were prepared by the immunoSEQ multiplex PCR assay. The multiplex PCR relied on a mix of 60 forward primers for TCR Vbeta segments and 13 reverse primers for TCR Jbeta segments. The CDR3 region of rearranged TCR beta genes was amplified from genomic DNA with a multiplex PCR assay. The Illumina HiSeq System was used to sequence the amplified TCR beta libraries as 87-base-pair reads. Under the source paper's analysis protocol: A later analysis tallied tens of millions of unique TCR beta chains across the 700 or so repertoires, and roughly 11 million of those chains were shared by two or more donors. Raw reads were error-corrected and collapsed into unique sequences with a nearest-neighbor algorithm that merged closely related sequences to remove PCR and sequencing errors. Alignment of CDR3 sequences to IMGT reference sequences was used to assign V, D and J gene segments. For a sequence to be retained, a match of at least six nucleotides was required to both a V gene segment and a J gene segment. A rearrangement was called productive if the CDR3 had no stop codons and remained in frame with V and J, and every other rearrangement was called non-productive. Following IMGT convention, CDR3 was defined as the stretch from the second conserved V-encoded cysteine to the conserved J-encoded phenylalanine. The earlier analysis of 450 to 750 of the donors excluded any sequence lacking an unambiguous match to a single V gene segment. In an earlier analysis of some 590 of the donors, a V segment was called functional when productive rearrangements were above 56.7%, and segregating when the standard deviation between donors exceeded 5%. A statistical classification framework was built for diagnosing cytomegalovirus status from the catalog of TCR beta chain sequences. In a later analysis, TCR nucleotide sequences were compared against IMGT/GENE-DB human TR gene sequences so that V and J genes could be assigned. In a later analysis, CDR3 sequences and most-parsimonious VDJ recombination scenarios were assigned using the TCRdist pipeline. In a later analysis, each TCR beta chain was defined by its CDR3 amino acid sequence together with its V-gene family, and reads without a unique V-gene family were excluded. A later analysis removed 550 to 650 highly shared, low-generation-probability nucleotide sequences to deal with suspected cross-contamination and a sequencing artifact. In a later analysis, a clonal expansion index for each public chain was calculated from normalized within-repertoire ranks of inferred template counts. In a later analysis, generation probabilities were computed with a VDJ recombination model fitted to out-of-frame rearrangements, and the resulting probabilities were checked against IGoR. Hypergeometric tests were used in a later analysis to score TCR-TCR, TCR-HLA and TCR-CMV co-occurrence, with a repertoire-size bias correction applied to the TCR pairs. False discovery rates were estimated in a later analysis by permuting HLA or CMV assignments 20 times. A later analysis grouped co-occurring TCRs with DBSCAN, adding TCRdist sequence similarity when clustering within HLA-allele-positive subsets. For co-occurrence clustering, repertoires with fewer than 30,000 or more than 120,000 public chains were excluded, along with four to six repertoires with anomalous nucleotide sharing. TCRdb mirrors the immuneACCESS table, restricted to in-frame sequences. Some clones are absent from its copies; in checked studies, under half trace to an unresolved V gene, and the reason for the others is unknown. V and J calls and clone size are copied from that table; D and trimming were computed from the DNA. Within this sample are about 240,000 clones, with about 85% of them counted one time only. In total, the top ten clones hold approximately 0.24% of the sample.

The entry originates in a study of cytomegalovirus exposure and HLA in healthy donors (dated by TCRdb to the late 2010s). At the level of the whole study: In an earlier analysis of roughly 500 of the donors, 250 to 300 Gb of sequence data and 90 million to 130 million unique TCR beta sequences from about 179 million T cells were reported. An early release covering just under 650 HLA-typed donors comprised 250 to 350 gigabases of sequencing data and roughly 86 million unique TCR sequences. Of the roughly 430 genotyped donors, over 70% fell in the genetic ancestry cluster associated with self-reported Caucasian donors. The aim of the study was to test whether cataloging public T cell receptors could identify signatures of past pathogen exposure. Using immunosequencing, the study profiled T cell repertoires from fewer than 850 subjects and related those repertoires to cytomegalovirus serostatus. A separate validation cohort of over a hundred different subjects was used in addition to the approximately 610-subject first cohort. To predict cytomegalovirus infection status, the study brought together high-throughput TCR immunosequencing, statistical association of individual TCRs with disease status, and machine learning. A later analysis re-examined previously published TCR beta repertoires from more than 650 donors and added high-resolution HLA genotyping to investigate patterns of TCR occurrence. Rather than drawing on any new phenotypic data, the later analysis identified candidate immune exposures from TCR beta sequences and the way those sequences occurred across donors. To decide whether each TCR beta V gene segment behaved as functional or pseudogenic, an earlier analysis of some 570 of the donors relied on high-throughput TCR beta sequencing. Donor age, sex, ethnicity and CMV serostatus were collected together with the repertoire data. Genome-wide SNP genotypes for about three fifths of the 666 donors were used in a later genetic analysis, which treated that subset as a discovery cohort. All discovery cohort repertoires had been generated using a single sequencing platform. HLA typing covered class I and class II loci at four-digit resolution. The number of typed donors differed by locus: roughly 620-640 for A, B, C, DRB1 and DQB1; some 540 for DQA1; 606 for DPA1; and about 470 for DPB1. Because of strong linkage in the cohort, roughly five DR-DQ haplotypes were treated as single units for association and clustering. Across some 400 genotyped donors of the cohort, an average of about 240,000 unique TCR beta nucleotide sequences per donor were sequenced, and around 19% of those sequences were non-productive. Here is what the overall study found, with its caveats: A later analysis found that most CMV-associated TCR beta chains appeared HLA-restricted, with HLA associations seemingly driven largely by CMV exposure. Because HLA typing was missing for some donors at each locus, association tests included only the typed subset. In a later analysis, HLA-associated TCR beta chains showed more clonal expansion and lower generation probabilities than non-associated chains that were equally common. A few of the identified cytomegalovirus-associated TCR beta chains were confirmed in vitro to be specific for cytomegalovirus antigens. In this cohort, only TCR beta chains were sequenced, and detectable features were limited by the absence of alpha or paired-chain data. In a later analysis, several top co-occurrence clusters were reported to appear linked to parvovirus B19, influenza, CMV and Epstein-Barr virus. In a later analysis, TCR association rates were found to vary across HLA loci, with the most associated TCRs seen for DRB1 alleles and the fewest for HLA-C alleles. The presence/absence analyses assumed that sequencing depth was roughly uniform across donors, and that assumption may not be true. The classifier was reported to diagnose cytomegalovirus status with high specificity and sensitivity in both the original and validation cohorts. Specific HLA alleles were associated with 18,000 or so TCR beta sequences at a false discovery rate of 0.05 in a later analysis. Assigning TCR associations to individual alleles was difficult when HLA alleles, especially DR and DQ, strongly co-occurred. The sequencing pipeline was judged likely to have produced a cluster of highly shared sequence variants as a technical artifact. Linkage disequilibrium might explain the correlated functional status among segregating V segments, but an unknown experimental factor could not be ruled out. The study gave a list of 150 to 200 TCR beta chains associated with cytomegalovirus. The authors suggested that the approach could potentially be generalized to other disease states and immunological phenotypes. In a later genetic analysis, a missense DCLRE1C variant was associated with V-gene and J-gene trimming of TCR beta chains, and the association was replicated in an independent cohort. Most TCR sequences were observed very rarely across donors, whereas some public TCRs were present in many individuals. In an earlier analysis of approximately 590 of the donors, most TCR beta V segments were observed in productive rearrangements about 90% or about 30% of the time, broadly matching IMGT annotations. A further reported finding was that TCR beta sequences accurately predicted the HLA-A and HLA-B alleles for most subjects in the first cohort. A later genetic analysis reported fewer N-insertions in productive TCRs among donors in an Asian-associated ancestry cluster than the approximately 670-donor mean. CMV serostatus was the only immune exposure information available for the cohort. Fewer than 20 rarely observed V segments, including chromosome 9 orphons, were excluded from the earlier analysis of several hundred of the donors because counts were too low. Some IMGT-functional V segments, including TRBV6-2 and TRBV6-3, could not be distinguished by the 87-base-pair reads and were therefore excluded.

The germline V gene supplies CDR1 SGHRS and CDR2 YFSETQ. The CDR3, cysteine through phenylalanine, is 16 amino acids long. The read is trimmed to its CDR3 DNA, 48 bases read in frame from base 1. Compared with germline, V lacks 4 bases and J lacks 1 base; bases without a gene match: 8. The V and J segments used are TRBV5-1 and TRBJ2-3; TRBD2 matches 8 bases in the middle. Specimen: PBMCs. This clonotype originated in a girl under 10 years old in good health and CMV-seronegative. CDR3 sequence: CASSVGLELGTDTQYF. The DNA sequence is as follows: TGCGCCAGCAGCGTGGGACTAGAATTGGGCACAGATACGCAGTATTTT.